This entry describes one TCR beta chain. V was clipped by 8 bases and J by 5 bases, with 13 bases between them. Germline V gives CDR1 SGHTA, CDR2 FQGNSA. The CDR3 spans 13 residues. This entry belongs to a study of shared clonotypes between healthy human individuals. The protocol was immunoSEQ multiplex PCR, while the TCRdb copy is restricted to in-frame clones and leaves out a portion. The sample consists of about 1.5 million clones, roughly 98% of them appearing once. Source material: naive CD4+ T cells sorted from blood. As to subset: CD45RA+ positively selected. The chain couples TRBV7-2 to TRBJ2-1; possibly TRBD2 for D (6 bases). The TCR comes from a man aged 30-40 years in good health. CDR3 protein: CASQRVRDNEQFF. The CDR3 DNA follows: TGTGCCAGCCAGCGGGTAAGAGACAATGAGCAGTTCTTC.